Listed below are T cell receptor beta chains from one sample, sequenced in a study of blood T cell repertoires in COVID-19. Profiling relied on immunoSEQ multiplex PCR, and the TCRdb table lists in-frame clones only, not all of them. This table has 200,000 to 250,000 clones, approximately 86% appearing once. Source material: peripheral blood. The receptors were sampled from an elderly woman with active or convalescent COVID-19. Both conserved end residues are part of each CDR3. D genes are given only for firm matches. Rows may omit the clone size; those that give it use once, few, many or a size class.

j_call | v_call | clone_size | d_call | cdr3_nt | cdr3_aa
TRBJ2-3 | TRBV12-3/TRBV12-4 | NA | NA | TGTGCCAGCAGTTTAGGACAGACAGATACGCAGTATTTT | CASSLGQTDTQYF
TRBJ1-1 | TRBV19 | NA | NA | TGTGCCAGTAGTATATTAGGCAGGGCAGAAGCTTTCTTT | CASSILGRAEAFF
TRBJ1-6 | TRBV6-5 | NA | NA | TGTGCCAGCAGGTCGACGGGGTCTTGGAATTCACCCCTCCACTTT | CASRSTGSWNSPLHF
TRBJ2-1 | TRBV19 | NA | TRBD2 | TGTGCCAGTAGTGGGGGACTAGCGGCTTACAATGAGCAGTTCTTC | CASSGGLAAYNEQFF
TRBJ1-6 | TRBV28 | few | NA | TGTGCCAGCAGTTTGACAGGACATAATTCACCCCTCCACTTT | CASSLTGHNSPLHF
TRBJ2-3 | TRBV12-3/TRBV12-4 | once | NA | TGTGCCAGCAGGCCACAGGTCACAGATACGCAGTATTTT | CASRPQVTDTQYF
TRBJ1-1 | TRBV28 | few | TRBD1 | TGTGCCAGCAGTATACCGGGACAGGGGGCAAGTGAAGCTTTCTTT | CASSIPGQGASEAFF
TRBJ1-2 | TRBV5-1 | NA | NA | TGCGCCAGCAGCCCCGGAACAGGGTTGTATGGCTACACCTTC | CASSPGTGLYGYTF
TRBJ2-3 | TRBV28 | NA | NA | TGTGCCAGCAGTATACTAGATACGCAGTATTTT | CASSILDTQYF
TRBJ2-7 | TRBV5-4 | NA | TRBD1 | TGTGCCAGCAGCGTGGACAGGACCTACGAGCAGTACTTC | CASSVDRTYEQYF
TRBJ2-5 | TRBV28 | NA | TRBD1 | TGTGCCAGCAGTTTATTAGGGACAGGGGAAGAGACCCAGTACTTC | CASSLLGTGEETQYF
TRBJ2-2 | TRBV27 | NA | NA | TGTGCCAGCAGTTTATTTAACGGGAACACCGGGGAGCTGTTTTTT | CASSLFNGNTGELFF
TRBJ2-6 | TRBV19 | NA | NA | TGTGCCAGTAGTATATTGGGACACATAAACTCTGGGGCCAACGTCCTGACTTTC | CASSILGHINSGANVLTF
TRBJ1-6 | TRBV2 | NA | TRBD1 | TGTGCCAGCAGTTTTGGGGGACAGGGTGATTCACCCCTCCACTTT | CASSFGGQGDSPLHF
TRBJ1-2 | TRBV12-3/TRBV12-4 | NA | NA | TGTGCCAGCAGTTCAACAGTGAACTATGGCTACACCTTC | CASSSTVNYGYTF
TRBJ2-3 | TRBV18 | once | NA | TGTGCCAGCTCACAGCGACGACAGTTCGATACGCAGTATTTT | CASSQRRQFDTQYF
TRBJ1-1 | TRBV2 | few | NA | TGTGCCAGCAAACTCGAGGGCCTAAGGACTGAAGCTTTCTTT | CASKLEGLRTEAFF
TRBJ2-1 | TRBV20-1 | NA | NA | TGCAGTGCTAGTAGGGGTGGGGGGAAGCTACTCAATGAGCAGTTCTTC | CSASRGGGKLLNEQFF
TRBJ1-6 | TRBV5-1 | NA | NA | TGCGCCAGCAGCCCTCGACAGAATCCTAATTCACCCCTCCACTTT | CASSPRQNPNSPLHF
TRBJ1-6 | TRBV9 | NA | NA | TGTGCCAGCAGCGTCGATCCAGGGGAGGGTTCACCCCTCCACTTT | CASSVDPGEGSPLHF
TRBJ1-4 | TRBV4-1 | NA | NA | TGCGCCAGCAGCCAAGTTCAGGGCCCTGAAAAACTGTTTTTT | CASSQVQGPEKLFF
TRBJ2-7 | TRBV3-1/TRBV3-2 | NA | TRBD2 | TGTGCCAGCAGCCAAGATAGCGGGACATACTACGAGCAGTACTTC | CASSQDSGTYYEQYF
TRBJ1-1 | TRBV7-2 | NA | NA | TGTGCCAGCAGCCCCTCCGGGGTGAACACTGAAGCTTTCTTT | CASSPSGVNTEAFF
TRBJ2-4 | TRBV4-1 | few | TRBD1 | TGCGCCAGCAGCCAAGATCTGCAGGGGGCCGGGGCCAAAAACATTCAGTACTTC | CASSQDLQGAGAKNIQYF